Detailed here is one TCR beta chain. What it recognizes is unknown. Repeated repertoire sampling spanned the course of chemoradiotherapy. V dropped 0 bases and J dropped 8 bases, with 8 bases sitting between them. CDR1 is MGHRA, CDR2 YSYEKL, per germline. The CDR3 length is 13 residues. This sample is part of a study of chemoradiotherapy in HPV16-positive cancers. Background on the study: Candidate HPV-specific T-cell clones and common TCR motifs came from functional assays in a couple of HPV16-positive patients.

Whole-study findings and limits: HPV-responsive T-cell expansion during chemoradiotherapy was linked to improved recurrence-free survival in HPV16-positive patients. Non-HPV-specific T cells did not expand in tumors during treatment, whereas candidate HPV-specific clones and E7-related motifs did.

Profiled with immunoSEQ multiplex PCR; TCRdb holds only in-frame clones, not every one. The sample carries roughly 4,100 clones, 60% to 80% recorded once. The specimen comprised tumor tissue, sampled from a patient who underwent chemoradiotherapy. This clonotype was sampled from a human donor with HPV-associated anogenital cancer. This chain uses TRBV4-1 with TRBJ2-1; D perhaps matches TRBD1 (6 bases). This chain's CDR3 is CASSQDRGYEQFF. In DNA, the CDR3 is TGCGCCAGCAGCCAAGACAGGGGCTATGAGCAGTTCTTC.